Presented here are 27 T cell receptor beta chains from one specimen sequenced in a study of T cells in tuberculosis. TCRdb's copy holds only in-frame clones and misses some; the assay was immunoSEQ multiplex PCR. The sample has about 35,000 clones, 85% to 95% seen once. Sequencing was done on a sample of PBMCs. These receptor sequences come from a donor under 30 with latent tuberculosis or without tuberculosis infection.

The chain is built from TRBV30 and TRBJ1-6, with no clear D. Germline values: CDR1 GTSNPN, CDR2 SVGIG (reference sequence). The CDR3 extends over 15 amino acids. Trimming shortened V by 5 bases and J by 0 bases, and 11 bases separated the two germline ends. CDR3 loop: CAWAPQSSYNSPLHF. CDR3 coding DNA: TGTGCCTGGGCCCCACAAAGCTCCTATAATTCACCCCTCCACTTT.

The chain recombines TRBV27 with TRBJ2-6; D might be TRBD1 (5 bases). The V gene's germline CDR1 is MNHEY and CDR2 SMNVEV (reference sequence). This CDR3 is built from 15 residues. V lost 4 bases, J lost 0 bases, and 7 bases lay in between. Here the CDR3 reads CASSYRRSGANVLTF. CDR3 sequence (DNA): TGTGCCAGCAGTTACAGGCGCTCTGGGGCCAACGTCCTGACTTTC.

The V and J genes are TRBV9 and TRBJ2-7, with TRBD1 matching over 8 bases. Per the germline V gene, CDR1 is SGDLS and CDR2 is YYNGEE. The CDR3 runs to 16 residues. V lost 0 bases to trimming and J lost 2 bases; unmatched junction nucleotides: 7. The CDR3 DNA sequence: TGTGCCAGCAGCGTAGCAACCGGGACAGGAACCTACGAGCAGTACTTC. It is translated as CASSVATGTGTYEQYF. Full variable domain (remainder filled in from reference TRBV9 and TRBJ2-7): DSGVTQTPKHLITATGQRVTLRCSPRSGDLSVYWYQQSLDQGLQFLIQYYNGEERAKGNILERFSAQQFPDLHSELNLSSLELGDSALYFCASSVATGTGTYEQYFGPGTRLTVT.

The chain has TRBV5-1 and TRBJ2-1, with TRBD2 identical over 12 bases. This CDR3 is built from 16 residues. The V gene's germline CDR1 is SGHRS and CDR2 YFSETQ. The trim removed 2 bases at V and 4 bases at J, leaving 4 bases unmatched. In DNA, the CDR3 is TGCGCCAGCAGCTTCACTAGCGGGGGGATTTACAATGAGCAGTTCTTC. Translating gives CASSFTSGGIYNEQFF. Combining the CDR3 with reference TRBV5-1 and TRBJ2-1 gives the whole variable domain KAGVTQTPRYLIKTRGQQVTLSCSPISGHRSVSWYQQTPGQGLQFLFEYFSETQRNKGNFPGRFSGRQFSNSRSEMNVSTLELGDSALYLCASSFTSGGIYNEQFFGPGTRLTVL.

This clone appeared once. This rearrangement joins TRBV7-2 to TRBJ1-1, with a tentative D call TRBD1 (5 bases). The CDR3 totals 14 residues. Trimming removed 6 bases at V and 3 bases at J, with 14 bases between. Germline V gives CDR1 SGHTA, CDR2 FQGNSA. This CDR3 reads CASSPNRGDTEAFF. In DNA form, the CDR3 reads TGTGCCAGCAGTCCGAACCGGGGGGACACTGAAGCTTTCTTT.

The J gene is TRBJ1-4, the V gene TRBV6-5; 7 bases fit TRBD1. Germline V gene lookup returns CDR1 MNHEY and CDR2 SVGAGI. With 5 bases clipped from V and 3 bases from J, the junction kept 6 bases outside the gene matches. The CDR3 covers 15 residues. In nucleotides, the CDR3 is TGTGCCAGCAGTCCCAGGACAGGTCCTAATGAAAAACTGTTTTTT. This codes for CASSPRTGPNEKLFF.

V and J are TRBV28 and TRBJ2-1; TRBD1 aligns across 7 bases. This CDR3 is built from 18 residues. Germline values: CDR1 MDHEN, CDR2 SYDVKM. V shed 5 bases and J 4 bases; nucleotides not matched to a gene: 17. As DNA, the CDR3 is TGTGCCAGCAGTCCTATAACCTCGGGACAGACACAATACAATGAGCAGTTCTTC. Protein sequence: CASSPITSGQTQYNEQFF.

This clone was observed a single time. CDR3 loop: CASGGGNTEAFF. In DNA form, the CDR3 reads TGCGCCAGCGGCGGGGGGAACACTGAAGCTTTCTTT. J is TRBJ1-1 and V is TRBV10-1; a possible D gene is TRBD1 (5 bases). This CDR3 contains 12 residues. CDR1 is WNHNN and CDR2 is SYGVQD in the germline V gene (reference sequence). V was cut by 8 bases and J by 1 base, with 8 bases left in between.

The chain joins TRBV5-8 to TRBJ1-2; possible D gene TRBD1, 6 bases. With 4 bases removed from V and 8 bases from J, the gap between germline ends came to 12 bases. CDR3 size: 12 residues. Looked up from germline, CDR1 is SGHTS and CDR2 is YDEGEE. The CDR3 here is CASSPDSRGYTF. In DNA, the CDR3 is TGTGCCAGCAGCCCGGACAGTCGGGGCTACACCTTC.

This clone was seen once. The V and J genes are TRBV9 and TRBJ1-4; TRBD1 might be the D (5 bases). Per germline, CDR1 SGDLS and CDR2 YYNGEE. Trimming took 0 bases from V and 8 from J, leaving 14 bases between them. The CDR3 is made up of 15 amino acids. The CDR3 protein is CASSVGASSGEKLFF. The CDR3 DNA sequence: TGTGCCAGCAGCGTAGGAGCCTCATCAGGGGAAAAACTGTTTTTT.

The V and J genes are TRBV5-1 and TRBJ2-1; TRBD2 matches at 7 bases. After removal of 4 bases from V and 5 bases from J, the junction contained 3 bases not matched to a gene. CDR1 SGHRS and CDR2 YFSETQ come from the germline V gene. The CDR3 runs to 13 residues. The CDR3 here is CASSSGANNEQFF. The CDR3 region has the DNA TGCGCCAGCAGCAGCGGGGCCAACAATGAGCAGTTCTTC.

The CDR3 DNA reads as TGCGCCAGCAGCAAAAAAGAGAACTATGGCTACACCTTC. Amino acid sequence: CASSKKENYGYTF. The V gene is TRBV5-1, the J gene TRBJ1-2; D ambiguous. The ends were cut back, 4 bases at V and 2 bases at J, with 9 bases in the middle. This CDR3 contains 13 residues. Germline values: CDR1 SGHRS, CDR2 YFSETQ.

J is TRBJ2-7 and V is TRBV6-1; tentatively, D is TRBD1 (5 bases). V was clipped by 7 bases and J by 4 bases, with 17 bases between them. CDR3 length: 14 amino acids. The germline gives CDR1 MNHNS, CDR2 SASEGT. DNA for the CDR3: TGTGCCAGCAAATCCATACAGGCCGGTTACGAGCAGTACTTC. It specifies CASKSIQAGYEQYF.

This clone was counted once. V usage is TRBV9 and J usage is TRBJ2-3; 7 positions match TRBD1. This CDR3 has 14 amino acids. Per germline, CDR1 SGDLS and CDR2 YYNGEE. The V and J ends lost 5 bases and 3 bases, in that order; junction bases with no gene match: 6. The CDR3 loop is CASSVRGFTDTQYF. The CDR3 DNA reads TGTGCCAGCAGTGTCAGGGGGTTTACAGATACGCAGTATTTT. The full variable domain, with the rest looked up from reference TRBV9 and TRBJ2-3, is DSGVTQTPKHLITATGQRVTLRCSPRSGDLSVYWYQQSLDQGLQFLIQYYNGEERAKGNILERFSAQQFPDLHSELNLSSLELGDSALYFCASSVRGFTDTQYFGPGTRLTVL.

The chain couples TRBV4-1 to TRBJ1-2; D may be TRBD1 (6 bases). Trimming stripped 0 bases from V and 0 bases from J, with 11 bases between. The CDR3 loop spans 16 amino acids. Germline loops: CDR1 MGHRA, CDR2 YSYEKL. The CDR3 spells CASSQEWGLTNYGYTF. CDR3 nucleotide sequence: TGCGCCAGCAGCCAAGAGTGGGGGCTAACTAACTATGGCTACACCTTC.

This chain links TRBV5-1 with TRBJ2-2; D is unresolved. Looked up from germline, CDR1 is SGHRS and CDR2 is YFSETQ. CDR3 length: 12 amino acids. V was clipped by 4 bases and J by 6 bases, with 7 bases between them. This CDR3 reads CASSPSAGELFF. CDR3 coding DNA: TGCGCCAGCAGCCCTAGTGCCGGGGAGCTGTTTTTT.

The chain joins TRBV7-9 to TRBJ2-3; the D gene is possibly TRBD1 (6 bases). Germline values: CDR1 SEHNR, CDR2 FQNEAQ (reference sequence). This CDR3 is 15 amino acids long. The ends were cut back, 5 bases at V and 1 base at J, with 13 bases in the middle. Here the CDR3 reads CASSRQVGGTDTQYF. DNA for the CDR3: TGTGCCAGCAGCCGACAGGTTGGAGGCACAGATACGCAGTATTTT.

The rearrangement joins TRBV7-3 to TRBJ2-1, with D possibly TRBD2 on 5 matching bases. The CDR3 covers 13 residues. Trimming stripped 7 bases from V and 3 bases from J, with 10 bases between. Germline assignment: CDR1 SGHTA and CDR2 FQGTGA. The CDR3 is CASTSRDYNEQFF. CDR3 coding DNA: TGTGCCAGCACCAGTCGGGACTACAATGAGCAGTTCTTC.

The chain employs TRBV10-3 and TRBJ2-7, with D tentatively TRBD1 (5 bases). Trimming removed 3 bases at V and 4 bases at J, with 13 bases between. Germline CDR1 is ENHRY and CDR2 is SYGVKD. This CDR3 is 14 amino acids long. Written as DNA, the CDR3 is TGTGCCATCAGTGATTCAGGGCACAGTTACGAGCAGTACTTC. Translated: CAISDSGHSYEQYF.

The CDR3 DNA follows: TGTGCCAGTACCATACGCGACGCCAGGGTGAACTATGGCTACACCTTC. It specifies CASTIRDARVNYGYTF. The chain employs TRBV19 and TRBJ1-2; tentative D call: TRBD1 (5 bases). The CDR3 extends over 16 amino acids. The V gene's germline CDR1 is LNHDA and CDR2 SQIVND (reference sequence). Deletions cut 7 bases from V and 2 bases from J, with 20 bases between.

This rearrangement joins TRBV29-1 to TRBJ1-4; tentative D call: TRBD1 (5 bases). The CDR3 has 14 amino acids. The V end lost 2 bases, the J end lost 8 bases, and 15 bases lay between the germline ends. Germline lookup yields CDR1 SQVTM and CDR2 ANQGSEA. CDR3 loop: CSVEPLQGVEKLFF. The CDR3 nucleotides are TGCAGCGTTGAACCCCTCCAGGGTGTGGAAAAACTGTTTTTT. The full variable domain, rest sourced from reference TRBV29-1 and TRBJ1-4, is SAVISQKPSRDICQRGTSLTIQCQVDSQVTMMFWYRQQPGQSLTLIATANQGSEATYESGFVIDKFPISRPNLTFSTLTVSNMSPEDSSIYLCSVEPLQGVEKLFFGSGTQLSVL.

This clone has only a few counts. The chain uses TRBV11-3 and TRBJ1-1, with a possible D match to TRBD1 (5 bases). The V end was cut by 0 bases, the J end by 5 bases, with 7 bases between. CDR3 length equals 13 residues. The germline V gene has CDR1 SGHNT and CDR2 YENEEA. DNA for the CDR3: TGTGCCAGCAGCTTAGAGTCAGGGACTGAAGCTTTCTTT. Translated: CASSLESGTEAFF. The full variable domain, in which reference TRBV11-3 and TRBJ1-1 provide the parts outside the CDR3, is EAGVVQSPRYKIIEKKQPVAFWCNPISGHNTLYWYLQNLGQGPELLIRYENEEAVDDSQLPKDRFSAERLKGVDSTLKIQPAELGDSAVYLCASSLESGTEAFFGQGTRLTVV.

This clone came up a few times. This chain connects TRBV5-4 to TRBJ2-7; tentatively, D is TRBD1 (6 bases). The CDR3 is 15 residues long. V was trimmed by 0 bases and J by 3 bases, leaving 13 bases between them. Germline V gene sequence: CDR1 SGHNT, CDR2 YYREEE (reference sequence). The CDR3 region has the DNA TGTGCCAGCAGCTTGGAGGGTGGACAGTACTACGAGCAGTACTTC. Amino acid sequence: CASSLEGGQYYEQYF.

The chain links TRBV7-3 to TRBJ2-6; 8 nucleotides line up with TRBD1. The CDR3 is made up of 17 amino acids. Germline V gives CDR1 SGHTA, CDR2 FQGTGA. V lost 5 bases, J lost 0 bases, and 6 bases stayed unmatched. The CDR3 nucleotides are TGTGCCAGCAGCACGACAGGGGTAGACTCTGGGGCCAACGTCCTGACTTTC. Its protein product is CASSTTGVDSGANVLTF. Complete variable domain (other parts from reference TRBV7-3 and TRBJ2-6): GAGVSQTPSNKVTEKGKYVELRCDPISGHTALYWYRQSLGQGPEFLIYFQGTGAADDSGLPNDRFFAVRPEGSVSTLKIQRTERGDSAVYLCASSTTGVDSGANVLTFGAGSRLTVL.

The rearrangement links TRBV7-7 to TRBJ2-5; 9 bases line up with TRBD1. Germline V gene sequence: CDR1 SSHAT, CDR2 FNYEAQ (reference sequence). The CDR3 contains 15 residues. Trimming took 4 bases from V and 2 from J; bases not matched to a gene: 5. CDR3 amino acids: CASSSGTGLQETQYF. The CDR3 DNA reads TGTGCCAGCAGCTCGGGGACAGGGCTACAAGAGACCCAGTACTTC.

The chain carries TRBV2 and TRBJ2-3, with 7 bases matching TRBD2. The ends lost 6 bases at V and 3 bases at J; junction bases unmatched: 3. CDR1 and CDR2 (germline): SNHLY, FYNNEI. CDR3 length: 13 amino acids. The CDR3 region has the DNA TGTGCCAGCAGATTCGGGGGGACAGATACGCAGTATTTT. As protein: CASRFGGTDTQYF.

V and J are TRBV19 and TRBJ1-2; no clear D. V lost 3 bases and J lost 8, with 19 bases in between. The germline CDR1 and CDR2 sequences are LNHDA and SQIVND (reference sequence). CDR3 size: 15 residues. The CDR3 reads CASSIRIDGAEGYTF. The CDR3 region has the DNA TGTGCCAGTAGTATTAGGATCGACGGAGCGGAAGGCTACACCTTC. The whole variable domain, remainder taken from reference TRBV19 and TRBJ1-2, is DGGITQSPKYLFRKEGQNVTLSCEQNLNHDAMYWYRQDPGQGLRLIYYSQIVNDFQKGDIAEGYSVSREKKESFPLTVTSAQKNPTAFYLCASSIRIDGAEGYTFGSGTRLTVV.